The count of the clone carrying this TCR beta chain is one. TCRdb keeps only in-frame clones here, not all; method: immunoSEQ multiplex PCR. The sample yields roughly 850,000 clones, around 96% seen once. Trimming took 4 bases from V and 1 from J, leaving 7 bases between them. The germline V gene encodes CDR1 LNHNV and CDR2 YYDKDF (reference sequence). CDR3 length: 13 residues. This record comes from a study of shared clonotypes between healthy human individuals. Study overall: Each donor contributed plates that comprised three CD4 naive, three CD4 memory, two CD8 naive and one CD8 memory.

The naive CD8 fraction comprised CD45RO-negative cells positively selected for CCR7 and excluded terminally differentiated effector memory CD45RA+ cells. The sample taken for sequencing was naive CD8+ T cells sorted from blood. This chain joins TRBV15 and TRBJ1-1; no definite D call. The sequence was obtained from a man aged 25-40 years in good health. Written as DNA, the CDR3 is TGTGCCACCAGCAAACAAACGAACACTGAAGCTTTCTTT. Encoded protein: CATSKQTNTEAFF.